These 20 T cell receptor beta chains were sequenced from one sample in a study of cytotoxic CD8 clonotypes in ibrutinib-treated CLL. The protocol was immunoSEQ multiplex PCR, while the TCRdb copy is restricted to in-frame clones and leaves out a portion. The table records 150,000 to 200,000 clones, roughly four fifths of them present only once. Source: PBMCs, taken after 12 months of ibrutinib treatment. The receptors come from a human donor with chronic lymphocytic leukemia.

The chain links TRBV7-2 to TRBJ2-1; TRBD2 is a possible D gene (6 bases). Germline CDR1 reads SGHTA; CDR2 reads FQGNSA. V gave up 0 bases and J gave up 6 bases, with 9 bases separating them. This CDR3 contains 14 residues. This chain's CDR3 is CASSLAGTVNEQFF. For the CDR3, the DNA is TGTGCCAGCAGCTTAGCGGGGACTGTCAATGAGCAGTTCTTC.

The chain links TRBV19 to TRBJ2-5; D is unclear. The V end was cut by 9 bases, the J end by 2 bases, with 13 bases between. CDR1 LNHDA and CDR2 SQIVND come from the germline V gene (reference sequence). This CDR3 contains 13 residues. The CDR3 coding sequence is TGTGCCAGCAGAGGTGGGGTACAAGAGACCCAGTACTTC. Encoded protein: CASRGGVQETQYF.

V gene TRBV5-1 combines with J gene TRBJ2-7, with D uncertain. Per germline, CDR1 SGHRS and CDR2 YFSETQ. The CDR3 runs to 11 residues. Trimming took off 4 bases at V and 3 bases at J, with 5 bases between the two ends. The CDR3 protein is CASSQGYEQYF. CDR3 sequence (DNA): TGCGCCAGCAGCCAAGGCTACGAGCAGTACTTC.

V usage is TRBV27 and J usage is TRBJ1-6; D call uncertain. Germline loops: CDR1 MNHEY, CDR2 SMNVEV (reference sequence). The V end lost 7 bases, the J end lost 6 bases, and 16 bases lay between the germline ends. There are 15 residues in the CDR3. The CDR3 is CASTALNRLNSPLHF. The CDR3 DNA follows: TGTGCCAGCACCGCTCTCAACCGCCTTAATTCACCCCTCCACTTT.

The V and J genes are TRBV12-2 and TRBJ1-2. TRBV12-2 is a pseudogene segment. The CDR3 length is 15 residues. Here the CDR3 DNA reads TGTGCAAGTCGCTTAGCAGTCCGTGGGAACTATGGCTACACCTTC. Its protein is CASRLAVRGNYGYTF.

The chain combines TRBV14 with TRBJ2-5; 8 nucleotides line up with TRBD2. The CDR3 loop spans 13 amino acids. V dropped 0 bases and J dropped 10; count of bases not matched to a gene: 4. Germline CDR1 is SGHDN and CDR2 is FVKESK. For the CDR3, the DNA is TGTGCCAGCAGCCAAGATATCGGGAGGGTCCAGTACTTC. Translating it yields CASSQDIGRVQYF.

The chain carries TRBV7-9 and TRBJ1-2, with D possibly TRBD1 on 5 matching bases. V was trimmed by 5 bases and J by 4 bases, leaving 26 bases between them. Germline V lookup: CDR1 SEHNR, CDR2 FQNEAQ (reference sequence). This CDR3 comprises 18 residues. The CDR3 DNA reads as TGTGCCAGCAGCCCTCTAGAAACTACAGGATCTAGGGGCTATGGCTACACCTTC. Its translation: CASSPLETTGSRGYGYTF.

This chain uses TRBV28 with TRBJ2-7; 11 bases fit TRBD1. The germline V gene encodes CDR1 MDHEN and CDR2 SYDVKM. The V gene end was trimmed by 4 bases and the J gene end by 4 bases; junction bases not matched to a gene: 6. This CDR3 region has 15 residues. The CDR3 DNA is TGTGCCAGCAGTTCTGCCGGGACAGGGGGATACGAGCAGTACTTC. Protein sequence: CASSSAGTGGYEQYF. The variable domain in full, with the rest retrieved from reference TRBV28 and TRBJ2-7, is DVKVTQSSRYLVKRTGEKVFLECVQDMDHENMFWYRQDPGLGLRLIYFSYDVKMKEKGDIPEGYSVSREKKERFSLILESASTNQTSMYLCASSSAGTGGYEQYFGPGTRLTVT.

This clone showed up just once. This chain uses TRBV28 with TRBJ2-4; 11 nucleotides line up with TRBD2. Germline assignment: CDR1 MDHEN and CDR2 SYDVKM. The CDR3 spans 16 residues. The V and J ends lost 6 bases and 6 bases, in that order; junction bases with no gene match: 10. The CDR3: CASSPPLAGGANIQYF. The CDR3 DNA follows: TGTGCCAGCAGCCCCCCCCTAGCGGGGGGAGCAAACATTCAGTACTTC.

The J gene is TRBJ2-1, the V gene TRBV28, with a tentative D call TRBD1 (6 bases). Germline lookup yields CDR1 MDHEN and CDR2 SYDVKM. Trimming took 5 bases from V and 4 from J, leaving 12 bases between them. The CDR3 consists of 14 residues. The chain's CDR3 is CASSLGTRYNEQFF. The DNA for the CDR3 is TGTGCCAGCAGTCTCGGGACAAGGTACAATGAGCAGTTCTTC.

The chain combines TRBV7-2 with TRBJ2-5, with TRBD2 matching 7 bases. In germline, CDR1 is SGHTA, CDR2 FQGNSA. The CDR3 is 15 residues long. V lost 5 bases to trimming and J lost 5 bases; unmatched junction nucleotides: 11. CDR3 protein: CASSPPGPRGETQYF. The CDR3 DNA reads TGTGCCAGCAGCCCTCCGGGACCGCGGGGGGAGACCCAGTACTTC.

This clone was found a few times. V is TRBV27 and J is TRBJ1-2, with D unresolved. This CDR3 has 14 amino acids. Germline lookup yields CDR1 MNHEY and CDR2 SMNVEV (reference sequence). V dropped 0 bases and J dropped 4 bases, with 9 bases sitting between them. CDR3 sequence reads: CASSLSGSGYGYTF. In nucleotides, the CDR3 is TGTGCCAGCAGTTTATCTGGCAGCGGCTATGGCTACACCTTC.

The rearrangement links TRBV6-5 to TRBJ2-1; D uncertain. V gave up 2 bases and J gave up 8 bases, with 13 bases separating them. Looked up from germline, CDR1 is MNHEY and CDR2 is SVGAGI. There are 14 residues in the CDR3. CDR3 sequence (DNA): TGTGCCAGCAGTTACAGCTTTATTCGGGATGAGCAGTTCTTC. It is translated as CASSYSFIRDEQFF.

This chain links TRBV4-1 with TRBJ2-2; 8 bases line up with TRBD1. Germline loops: CDR1 MGHRA, CDR2 YSYEKL. The CDR3 is 17 amino acids. With 2 bases clipped from V and 0 bases from J, the junction kept 5 bases outside the gene matches. The DNA of the CDR3 is TGCGCCAGCAGCCAAAGCGGACAGGGAGCGAACACCGGGGAGCTGTTTTTT. Residues: CASSQSGQGANTGELFF.

A word on this clone: A junction boundary mismatches the germline segment, possibly from a read error. The chain has TRBV7-6 and TRBJ1-2, with a tentative D call TRBD1 (6 bases). Germline V CDR1 and CDR2: SGHVS, FNYEAQ. The CDR3 covers 13 residues. CDR3 sequence (DNA): TGCGCCAGCAGCCAAGATAGGGGGGATGGCTACACCTTC. Its protein is CASSQDRGDGYTF.

The chain recombines TRBV6-1 with TRBJ2-7, with D maybe TRBD1 (6 bases). From germline, CDR1 is MNHNS and CDR2 SASEGT. CDR3 length equals 16 residues. V lost 2 bases, J lost 2 bases, and 16 bases lay in between. The CDR3 is CASSESPGGPAYEQYF. In nucleotides, the CDR3 is TGTGCCAGCAGTGAATCCCCTGGGGGCCCAGCCTACGAGCAGTACTTC.

V is TRBV9 and J is TRBJ2-2, with D perhaps matching TRBD1 (6 bases). Trimming removed 1 base from V and 6 bases from J, with 13 bases in between. CDR1 SGDLS and CDR2 YYNGEE come from the germline V gene. The length of the CDR3 is 15 residues. The CDR3 spells CASSVTGYGAGELFF. CDR3 coding DNA: TGTGCCAGCAGCGTAACAGGGTATGGTGCCGGGGAGCTGTTTTTT.

This chain uses TRBV5-5 with TRBJ1-5; 12 bases agree with TRBD1. The CDR3 is 15 amino acids. Germline V gene lookup returns CDR1 SGHKS and CDR2 YYEKEE (reference sequence). With V trimmed by 4 bases and J by 7 bases, 6 bases remained unmatched. In nucleotides, the CDR3 is TGTGCCAGCAGCCTGACCGGGACAGGGGGCCAGCCCCAGCATTTT. This sequence encodes CASSLTGTGGQPQHF. Variable domain in full (rest from reference TRBV5-5 and TRBJ1-5): DAGVTQSPTHLIKTRGQQVTLRCSPISGHKSVSWYQQVLGQGPQFIFQYYEKEERGRGNFPDRFSARQFPNYSSELNVNALLLGDSALYLCASSLTGTGGQPQHFGDGTRLSIL.

The chain links TRBV7-2 to TRBJ2-1; D remains unclear. Germline CDR1 is SGHTA and CDR2 is FQGNSA. This CDR3 region has 15 residues. V gave up 1 base and J gave up 5 bases, with 12 bases separating them. The CDR3 spells CASSLDLGRNNEQFF. CDR3 nucleotides: TGTGCCAGCAGCTTAGACCTAGGCAGGAACAATGAGCAGTTCTTC.

CDR3: CASSLGTSGSRRYF. The CDR3 nucleotides read TGTGCCAGCAGCTTGGGGACTAGCGGGAGTCGACGGTACTTC. This chain uses TRBV7-3 with TRBJ2-7; 14 nucleotides match TRBD2. With 3 bases clipped from V and 12 bases from J, the junction kept 7 bases outside the gene matches. There are 14 residues in the CDR3. Germline V gene sequence: CDR1 SGHTA, CDR2 FQGTGA.